The 22 T cell receptor beta chains below all came from one sample that was sequenced in a study of CD8+ T cells in alopecia areata. Reverse transcribed after extraction, RNA yielded cDNA as the sequencing template. Profiling relied on immunoSEQ multiplex PCR, and the TCRdb table lists in-frame clones only, not all of them. Of tens of thousands of clones in the sample, about 71% are singletons; the top ten hold approximately 15%. The treatment denotes: oral pan-JAK inhibitor, 5-10 mg twice daily. The sequences come from CD8+ T cells sorted from blood, collected around week 44, from a patient treated with tofacitinib. The receptors were gathered from a human donor with alopecia areata.

As for this clone: The junction departs from the called germline gene at one end, perhaps through a read error. The identical CDR3 is also encoded by other nucleotide sequences in the sample. This chain joins TRBV30 and TRBJ2-5, with a weak D call TRBD1 (6 bases). The CDR3 contains 16 residues. Germline values: CDR1 GTSNPN, CDR2 SVGIG (reference sequence). CDR3 loop: CAWSASGEGVQETQYF. The CDR3 DNA sequence: TGTGCCTGGAGTGCCTCGGGCGAGGGGGTTCAAGAGACGCAGTACTTC.

The rearrangement links TRBV5-8 to TRBJ1-2, with D uncertain. CDR3 length: 16 amino acids. The germline V gene encodes CDR1 SGHTS and CDR2 YDEGEE. Trimming shortened V by 2 bases and J by 5 bases, and 19 bases separated the two germline ends. CDR3: CASSLASAAFRYGYTF. The CDR3 DNA sequence: TGTGCCAGCAGCTTAGCCTCGGCAGCCTTCCGGTATGGCTACACCTTC.

The V and J genes are TRBV5-1 and TRBJ1-1, with D perhaps TRBD1 (5 bases). CDR3 size: 16 residues. Germline CDR1 reads SGHRS; CDR2 reads YFSETQ. V lost 2 bases and J lost 1, with 15 bases in between. Here the CDR3 DNA reads TGCGCCAGCAGCTTAAAGACAGCAATGGGGAACACTGAAGCTTTCTTT. Its translation is CASSLKTAMGNTEAFF.

The V call is TRBV7-2, the J call TRBJ2-7; D possibly uses TRBD1 or TRBD2 (6 bases each). From germline, CDR1 is SGHTA and CDR2 FQGNSA. There are 15 residues in the CDR3. The V end lost 0 bases, the J end lost 4 bases, and 13 bases lay between the germline ends. CDR3 loop: CASSLAGGRGYEQYF. The CDR3 coding sequence is TGTGCCAGCAGCTTAGCAGGGGGGCGCGGGTACGAGCAGTACTTC.

V usage is TRBV11-3 and J usage is TRBJ1-1; D call uncertain. V shed 5 bases and J shed 7 bases, with 11 bases lying between them. The length of the CDR3 is 12 residues. Germline V CDR1 and CDR2: SGHNT, YENEEA. CDR3 protein: CASSGGSGEAFF. The CDR3 bases are TGTGCCAGCAGCGGTGGGAGTGGTGAAGCTTTCTTT.

This clone was recorded once. The chain recombines TRBV4-1 with TRBJ1-4; no reliable D call. Germline values: CDR1 MGHRA, CDR2 YSYEKL. Trimming pared 3 bases from V and 8 bases from J, leaving 10 bases between. The CDR3 is made up of 13 amino acids. Written as DNA, the CDR3 is TGCGCCAGCAGCCATCCCGGACGGGAAAAACTGTTTTTT. Protein product: CASSHPGREKLFF.

This clone is labeled as medium-sized. The chain joins TRBV4-3 to TRBJ2-7; 7 bases map to TRBD1. CDR1 and CDR2 (germline): LGHNA, YSLEER. The CDR3 length is 15 residues. After removal of 0 bases from V and 3 bases from J, the junction contained 5 bases not matched to a gene. The CDR3 protein is CASSQDRGQIYEQYF. The CDR3 region has the DNA TGCGCCAGCAGCCAAGATAGGGGGCAGATCTACGAGCAGTACTTC.

This clone was seen a few times. The chain is built from TRBV29-1 and TRBJ1-1; a possible D gene is TRBD1 (5 bases). Germline CDR1 reads SQVTM; CDR2 reads ANQGSEA. The V end was cut by 2 bases, the J end by 5 bases, with 6 bases between. CDR3 length equals 11 residues. The CDR3 DNA follows: TGCAGCGTTGAATGGGGGACTGAAGCTTTCTTT. Amino acids: CSVEWGTEAFF.

The V gene is TRBV27, the J gene TRBJ2-1; 8 bases align to TRBD2. J gave up 6 bases and V 7 bases, and 14 bases lay outside the gene matches. Per the germline V gene, CDR1 is MNHEY and CDR2 is SMNVEV (reference sequence). The CDR3 spans 16 residues. The DNA of the CDR3 is TGTGCCAGCACCAAATGGGGACGGGGGGGCCGCAATGAGCAGTTCTTC. As protein: CASTKWGRGGRNEQFF.

The rearrangement uses TRBV2 and TRBJ1-1; D may be TRBD1 (5 bases). The CDR3 is 15 amino acids. Trimming pared 3 bases from V and 2 bases from J, leaving 13 bases between. The germline gives CDR1 SNHLY, CDR2 FYNNEI. The CDR3 here is CASSDRTLDNTEAFF. Here the CDR3 DNA reads TGTGCCAGCAGTGATCGGACATTAGACAACACTGAAGCTTTCTTT. Combining the CDR3 with reference TRBV2 and TRBJ1-1 gives the whole variable domain EPEVTQTPSHQVTQMGQEVILRCVPISNHLYFYWYRQILGQKVEFLVSFYNNEISEKSEIFDDQFSVERPDGSNFTLKIRSTKLEDSAMYFCASSDRTLDNTEAFFGQGTRLTVV.

The CDR3 nucleotides are TGTGCCAGCAAAGACGGACCCTACGAGCAGTACTTC. Translating it yields CASKDGPYEQYF. This sequence joins TRBV6-1 and TRBJ2-7; D remains ambiguous. Per the germline V gene, CDR1 is MNHNS and CDR2 is SASEGT. The CDR3 covers 12 residues. Trimming cost V 7 bases and J 2 bases, with 9 bases left between them.

Comments on this clone: At the DNA level, this CDR3 is encoded by other sequences in the same sample as well. The rearrangement uses TRBV30 and TRBJ1-1, with D possibly being TRBD1 (5 bases). Germline CDR1 and CDR2: GTSNPN and SVGIG (reference sequence). The ends were cut back, 0 bases at V and 2 bases at J, with 7 bases in the middle. CDR3 length: 13 residues. The CDR3 nucleotides are TGTGCCTGGAGTGTCGGGGGAAACACTGAAGCTTTCTTT. Amino acid sequence: CAWSVGGNTEAFF.

This clone was recorded once. The chain combines TRBV11-3 with TRBJ1-1; a possible D gene is TRBD1 (5 bases). CDR1 and CDR2 (germline): SGHNT, YENEEA. V lost 3 bases to trimming and J lost 11 bases, with 13 bases between them. This CDR3 has 12 residues. The CDR3, as DNA: TGTGCCAGCAGCTTCGGGGGATTTGAGGCTTTCTTT. Translated, it gives CASSFGGFEAFF.

The chain is built from TRBV7-9 and TRBJ2-1; D gene unclear. The germline V and J ends were trimmed by 1 base and 10 bases, with 8 bases remaining between them. The CDR3 contains 12 residues. Germline CDR1 SEHNR, CDR2 FQNEAQ (reference sequence). The CDR3 sequence: CASSLGGSEQFF. CDR3 nucleotide sequence: TGTGCCAGCAGCTTAGGGGGATCGGAGCAGTTCTTC.

The chain employs TRBV19 and TRBJ2-3, with TRBD2 matching over 13 bases. The CDR3 is 15 amino acids. Germline assignment: CDR1 LNHDA and CDR2 SQIVND (reference sequence). J gave up 6 bases and V 7 bases, and 7 bases lay outside the gene matches. CDR3 nucleotides: TGTGCCAGTAAAAGGACTAGCGGGGGTTTTGATACGCAGTATTTT. Protein: CASKRTSGGFDTQYF.

This chain uses TRBV2 with TRBJ2-7; 9 bases match TRBD1. The V gene end was trimmed by 7 bases and the J gene end by 4 bases; junction bases not matched to a gene: 11. Germline loops: CDR1 SNHLY, CDR2 FYNNEI. The CDR3 has 15 amino acids. CDR3 nucleotides: TGTGCCAGCACCCTGAGGACAGGGGACCCGTACGAGCAGTACTTC. It specifies CASTLRTGDPYEQYF. Full variable domain (missing parts from reference TRBV2 and TRBJ2-7): EPEVTQTPSHQVTQMGQEVILRCVPISNHLYFYWYRQILGQKVEFLVSFYNNEISEKSEIFDDQFSVERPDGSNFTLKIRSTKLEDSAMYFCASTLRTGDPYEQYFGPGTRLTVT.

The chain employs TRBV19 and TRBJ2-1; either TRBD1 or TRBD2 may fit D (5 bases each). The CDR3 sequence is 13 residues long. Trimming removed 6 bases from V and 0 bases from J, with 6 bases in between. CDR1 and CDR2 (germline): LNHDA, SQIVND (reference sequence). In DNA form, the CDR3 reads TGTGCCAGTAGGGGGGACTCCTACAATGAGCAGTTCTTC. Protein: CASRGDSYNEQFF.

The V gene is TRBV27, the J gene TRBJ1-1; D remains ambiguous. This CDR3 contains 15 residues. CDR1 and CDR2 (germline): MNHEY, SMNVEV (reference sequence). Deletions cut 0 bases from V and 1 base from J, with 9 bases between. Here the CDR3 reads CASSLSKRANTEAFF. For the CDR3, the DNA is TGTGCCAGCAGTTTATCCAAGCGGGCGAACACTGAAGCTTTCTTT.

V usage is TRBV15 and J usage is TRBJ2-3; 7 nucleotides align to TRBD2. V trimming: 5 bases; J trimming: 2 bases; junction bases outside the gene matches: 10. Germline CDR1 LNHNV, CDR2 YYDKDF (reference sequence). This CDR3 region has 16 residues. The CDR3 is CATSPYLADNTDTQYF. CDR3 DNA: TGTGCCACCAGCCCGTACCTAGCGGACAACACAGATACGCAGTATTTT.

The chain has TRBV6-6 and TRBJ1-1, with TRBD1 identical over 7 bases. The J segment lost 5 bases and the V segment lost 7 bases, leaving 4 bases of the junction unmatched. Germline CDR1 MNHNY, CDR2 SVGAGI (reference sequence). This CDR3 region has 12 residues. The CDR3 DNA sequence: TGTGCCAGCAAATCAGGGGGGACTGAAGCTTTCTTT. This codes for CASKSGGTEAFF.

This clone has only a few counts. J is TRBJ2-5 and V is TRBV4-2; 9 nucleotides match TRBD2. Germline-derived CDR1 and CDR2 are LGHNA and YNFKEQ. V gave up 0 bases and J gave up 5 bases; unmatched junction bases: 4. The CDR3 covers 15 residues. Written as DNA, the CDR3 is TGTGCCAGCAGCCAAGAGCGGGGGGGATTGGAGACCCAGTACTTC. Translation: CASSQERGGLETQYF.

This clone was seen only once. The V call is TRBV4-3, the J call TRBJ1-1, with a possible D match to TRBD1 (5 bases). This CDR3 is built from 15 residues. V lost 0 bases to trimming and J lost 4 bases, with 12 bases between them. Germline assignment: CDR1 LGHNA and CDR2 YSLEER. The CDR3 DNA sequence: TGCGCCAGCAGCCAAGATCGGGAGGGGTCCACTGAAGCTTTCTTT. Amino acids: CASSQDREGSTEAFF.